This is a list of T cell receptor beta chains from one sample in a study of blood T cells in healthy people across ages. Each CDR3 protein is one row after TCRdb ran MiXCR on the 5' RACE reads. The data hold roughly 1 million distinct CDR3 sequences, with around 27% observed a single time. The sample was also linked to a second study, of T cells of mothers and their children.

The sample comprised blood. Source of these receptors: a girl aged 2 to 10 in good health. The CDR3 runs from the conserved cysteine through the conserved F or W. Fields, in order: J gene, clone size, D gene, V gene, CDR3 protein, CDR3 DNA. D genes are given only for firm matches. Expanded clones are given a class, and other clones once, few, many or no size at all.

J: TRBJ1-4; size: few; D: -; V: TRBV19; CDR3: CASTQDEKLFF; DNA: TGTGCCAGTACCCAAGATGAAAAACTGTTTTTT
J: TRBJ2-5; size: -; D: -; V: TRBV6-6; CDR3: CASRTDFLETQYF; DNA: TGTGCCAGCAGGACGGACTTCTTAGAGACCCAGTACTTC
J: TRBJ2-1; size: once; D: -; V: TRBV20-1; CDR3: CSARFLGREYNEQFF; DNA: TGCAGTGCTAGATTTTTGGGACGGGAGTACAATGAGCAGTTCTTC
J: TRBJ2-7; size: -; D: -; V: TRBV27; CDR3: CASSLSGDGVLRQYF; DNA: TGTGCCAGCAGTTTAAGCGGAGATGGGGTACTTCGGCAGTACTTC
J: TRBJ1-4; size: -; D: -; V: TRBV27; CDR3: CASISRTMAF; DNA: TGTGCCAGCATCTCCCGGACGATGGCTTTT
J: TRBJ1-1; size: -; D: -; V: TRBV29-1; CDR3: CSVDTGRATEAFF; DNA: TGCAGCGTTGACACAGGGAGGGCCACTGAAGCTTTCTTT
J: TRBJ2-7; size: few; D: -; V: TRBV29-1; CDR3: CSVVSWGGEQYF; DNA: TGCAGCGTTGTTTCGTGGGGTGGGGAGCAGTACTTC
J: TRBJ2-2; size: few; D: TRBD1; V: TRBV5-5; CDR3: CASSGLGQGITGELFF; DNA: TGTGCCAGCAGCGGACTGGGACAGGGGATCACCGGGGAGCTGTTTTTT
J: TRBJ2-1; size: once; D: TRBD1; V: TRBV6-6; CDR3: CASSYPGQGFNEQFF; DNA: TGTGCCAGCAGTTACCCGGGACAGGGTTTCAATGAGCAGTTCTTC
J: TRBJ2-5; size: -; D: -; V: TRBV21-1; CDR3: CASKPSGRTKETQYF; DNA: TGTGCCAGCAAGCCTAGCGGGAGAACTAAGGAGACCCAGTACTTC
J: TRBJ2-7; size: -; D: TRBD1; V: TRBV6-6; CDR3: CASSYGSGTGTYEQYF; DNA: TGTGCCAGCAGTTACGGATCCGGGACAGGGACCTACGAGCAGTACTTC
J: TRBJ2-1; size: -; D: -; V: TRBV4-3; CDR3: CASSRDKSYNEQFF; DNA: TGCGCCAGCAGCCGGGACAAATCATACAATGAGCAGTTCTTC
J: TRBJ2-7; size: -; D: -; V: TRBV5-5; CDR3: CASSLSVVRASYEQYF; DNA: TGTGCCAGCAGCTTATCTGTGGTGAGAGCCTCTTACGAGCAGTACTTC
J: TRBJ2-3; size: few; D: TRBD1; V: TRBV20-1; CDR3: CSARDRENTDTQYF; DNA: TGCAGTGCTAGGGACAGGGAAAACACAGATACGCAGTATTTT
J: TRBJ1-1; size: -; D: -; V: TRBV6-2/TRBV6-3; CDR3: CASSDTPGGPRGAEAFF; DNA: TGTGCCAGCAGTGATACACCCGGGGGCCCTCGGGGCGCTGAAGCTTTCTTT
J: TRBJ2-7; size: -; D: TRBD1; V: TRBV6-5; CDR3: CASRGQGITYEQYF; DNA: TGTGCCAGCCGCGGACAGGGGATCACCTACGAGCAGTACTTC
J: TRBJ1-5; size: few; D: -; V: TRBV28; CDR3: CASTDTAYQPQHF; DNA: TGTGCCAGCACCGACACTGCTTATCAGCCCCAGCATTTT
J: TRBJ2-1; size: -; D: -; V: TRBV21-1; CDR3: CASSRARDNEQFF; DNA: TGTGCCAGCAGCAGGGCTCGGGACAATGAGCAGTTCTTC
J: TRBJ2-1; size: many; D: -; V: TRBV12-3/TRBV12-4; CDR3: CASSNNEQFF; DNA: TGTGCCAGCAGTAACAATGAGCAGTTCTTC
J: TRBJ1-5; size: -; D: -; V: TRBV7-2; CDR3: CASSLYGWNQPQHF; DNA: TGTGCCAGCAGCTTATACGGCTGGAATCAGCCCCAGCATTTT
J: TRBJ1-2; size: -; D: -; V: TRBV5-1; CDR3: CASSAGRTSYGYTF; DNA: TGCGCCAGTAGCGCCGGACGGACCAGCTATGGCTACACCTTC
J: TRBJ2-5; size: -; D: -; V: TRBV6-6; CDR3: CASSLGGRLETQYF; DNA: TGTGCCAGCTCTCTAGGTGGGAGGCTGGAGACCCAGTACTTC
J: TRBJ2-3; size: -; D: -; V: TRBV20-1; CDR3: CSARVRGSTDTQYF; DNA: TGCAGTGCTAGGGTGCGTGGGAGCACAGATACGCAGTATTTT
J: TRBJ2-7; size: -; D: -; V: TRBV29-1; CDR3: CSAEVGLGYEQYF; DNA: TGCAGCGCCGAGGTGGGCCTAGGCTACGAGCAGTACTTC
J: TRBJ2-1; size: -; D: TRBD2; V: TRBV24-1; CDR3: CATSGRGLAGYNEQFF; DNA: TGTGCCACCAGTGGGCGTGGGCTAGCGGGTTACAATGAGCAGTTCTTC
J: TRBJ2-6; size: few; D: -; V: TRBV5-1; CDR3: CASSSFGDGANVLTF; DNA: TGCGCCAGCAGCTCCTTTGGGGATGGGGCCAACGTCCTGACTTTC
J: TRBJ1-1; size: few; D: TRBD1; V: TRBV12-3/TRBV12-4; CDR3: CASSFVQGAATEASF; DNA: TGTGCCAGCAGTTTCGTACAGGGGGCGGCAACTGAAGCTTCCTTT
J: TRBJ1-4; size: -; D: TRBD1; V: TRBV20-1; CDR3: CSAPSWETGAVEKLFF; DNA: TGCAGTGCTCCATCATGGGAGACAGGGGCTGTAGAAAAACTGTTTTTT
J: TRBJ1-1; size: -; D: -; V: TRBV29-1; CDR3: CSVEGTGHAFF; DNA: TGCAGCGTTGAAGGAACAGGGCACGCTTTCTTT
J: TRBJ2-7; size: -; D: -; V: TRBV7-2; CDR3: CASSPGAGLLYEQYF; DNA: TGTGCCAGCAGCCCTGGGGCGGGGTTACTCTACGAGCAGTACTTC
J: TRBJ2-1; size: few; D: TRBD2; V: TRBV29-1; CDR3: CSVEESGVYNEQFF; DNA: TGCAGCGTTGAAGAAAGCGGGGTCTACAATGAGCAGTTCTTC
J: TRBJ2-1; size: -; D: -; V: TRBV29-1; CDR3: CSGSEPTGVYYGEQFF; DNA: TGCAGCGGGAGCGAACCGACAGGAGTCTACTATGGTGAGCAGTTCTTC
J: TRBJ2-5; size: once; D: TRBD2; V: TRBV11-2; CDR3: CASSQTSGSWGETQYF; DNA: TGTGCCAGCAGCCAAACTAGCGGGAGTTGGGGTGAGACCCAGTACTTC